This T cell receptor beta chain was sequenced during a study of beta chain features in type 1 diabetes. Broader study findings: Resolution of whether HLA type affects TCRB rearrangement was not achieved here. Moderate yet significant TCRB CDR3 shortening was seen in Type 1 diabetes patients in all four CD4+ subsets.

The whole isolated RNA underwent reverse transcription, so sequencing captured expressed TCRB transcripts. Sequencing used immunoSEQ multiplex PCR; TCRdb keeps in-frame clones, though not all of them. The sample holds about 170,000 clones, 7.8% seen once. The sample holds a few counts of this clone. Its antigen is still unknown. Other DNA sequences in the sample encode the same CDR3. In germline, CDR1 is DFQATT, CDR2 SNEGSKA (reference sequence). The CDR3 runs 11 residues. Trimming pared 3 bases from V and 6 bases from J, leaving 8 bases between. The chain recombines TRBV20-1 with TRBJ1-2; unclear D gene. This receptor was taken from a woman aged 40 to 49 with type 1 diabetes. The sequencing input was central memory CD4+ T cells from blood. For the CDR3, the DNA is TGCAGTGCTAGTAGAGGGAATGGCTACACCTTC. It yields the protein CSASRGNGYTF.